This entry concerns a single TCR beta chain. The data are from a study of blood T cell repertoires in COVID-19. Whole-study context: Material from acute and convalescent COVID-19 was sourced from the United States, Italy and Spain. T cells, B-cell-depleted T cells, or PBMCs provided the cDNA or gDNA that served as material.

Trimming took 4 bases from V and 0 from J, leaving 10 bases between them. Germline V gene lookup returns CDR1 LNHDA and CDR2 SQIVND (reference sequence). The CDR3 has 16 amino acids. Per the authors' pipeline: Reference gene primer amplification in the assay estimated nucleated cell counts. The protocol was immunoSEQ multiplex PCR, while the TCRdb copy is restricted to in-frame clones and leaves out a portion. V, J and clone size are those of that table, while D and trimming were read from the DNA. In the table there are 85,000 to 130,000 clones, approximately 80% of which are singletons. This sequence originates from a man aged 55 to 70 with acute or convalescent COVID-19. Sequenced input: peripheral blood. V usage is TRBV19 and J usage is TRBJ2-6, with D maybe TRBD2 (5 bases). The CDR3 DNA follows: TGTGCCAGTAGTAAGAGCGGACTCTCTGGGGCCAACGTCCTGACTTTC. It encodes CASSKSGLSGANVLTF.